The clone carrying this T cell receptor (beta chain) turned up a few times. The germline V gene encodes CDR1 SGHAT and CDR2 FQNNGV. This CDR3 is built from 14 residues. Trimming removed 1 base at V and 5 bases at J, with 8 bases between. Here immunoSEQ multiplex PCR was the method, and the copy in TCRdb shows in-frame clones only, minus some. This table holds about 81,000 clones, approximately 79% found once. The entry originates in a study of OX40 agonist ivuxolimab in advanced cancers. Turning to the study itself: Administration of intravenous ivuxolimab to patients occurred every 2 weeks at 0.01 to 10 mg/kg. About 42% of patients had received prior checkpoint inhibitor therapy.

The chain carries TRBV11-2 and TRBJ2-2; tentative D call: TRBD1 (5 bases). This receptor was identified in an adult with an advanced solid tumor such as melanoma, head and neck, liver or kidney cancer. The sequencing used CD4+ or CD8+ T cells sorted from blood, collected in a trial of the OX40 agonist ivuxolimab. DNA for the CDR3: TGTGCCAGCAGCTTAGCTGACAGTACCGGGGAGCTGTTTTTT. This sequence encodes CASSLADSTGELFF.